These 13 T cell receptor beta chains were sequenced from one sample in a study of a mutant IDH1 vaccine in newly diagnosed glioma. The protocol was immunoSEQ multiplex PCR, while the TCRdb copy is restricted to in-frame clones and leaves out a portion. The data contain over 55,000 clones, 90% of them singletons. Described time point: week 5, during vaccination. In the vaccine, a single dose held 300 ug of the mutant IDH1 20-mer peptide, along with topical imiquimod. These receptors are not linked to any known antigen. This material consisted of PBMCs, taken from a glioma patient whose treatment included an IDH1 peptide vaccine. These receptor sequences come from a middle-aged woman with glioma.

For the CDR3, the DNA is TGTGCCACTGGACAGGGCCTTACCCGGGGGCAGTACTTC. Translating gives CATGQGLTRGQYF. The gene calls are TRBV6-5 and TRBJ2-7, with 8 nucleotides matching TRBD1. J was trimmed by 9 bases and V by 10 bases; bases with no gene match: 14. This CDR3 region has 13 residues. Germline CDR1 reads MNHEY; CDR2 reads SVGAGI.

This sequence joins TRBV6-1 and TRBJ1-1; maybe TRBD1 (6 bases). Per the germline V gene, CDR1 is MNHNS and CDR2 is SASEGT. Trimming stripped 6 bases from V and 4 bases from J, with 15 bases between. The CDR3 is 14 amino acids. The CDR3 loop reads CASRKTGSSTEAFF. The CDR3 DNA is TGTGCCAGCAGAAAGACAGGTTCCTCCACTGAAGCTTTCTTT.

The gene calls are TRBV15 and TRBJ2-6, with D unclear. Per the germline V gene, CDR1 is LNHNV and CDR2 is YYDKDF (reference sequence). This CDR3 has 14 amino acids. Trimming took 0 bases from V and 0 from J, leaving 0 bases between them. The CDR3 is CATSRDSGANVLTF. The CDR3 region has the DNA TGTGCCACCAGCAGAGACTCTGGGGCCAACGTCCTGACTTTC.

The chain carries TRBV5-5 and TRBJ1-1; D not certain. Germline V gene data show CDR1 as SGHKS and CDR2 as YYEKEE (reference sequence). This CDR3 is built from 16 residues. V lost 3 bases to trimming and J lost 4 bases, with 19 bases between them. The CDR3 sequence: CASSSGGLARSTEAFF. CDR3 nucleotides: TGTGCCAGCAGCTCGGGAGGGCTCGCCAGGAGCACTGAAGCTTTCTTT.

Points on this clone: The junction shows a germline mismatch at one end, possibly a read error. This chain connects TRBV2 to TRBJ1-2; no clear D gene. In germline, CDR1 is SNHLY, CDR2 FYNNEI. This CDR3 is 12 amino acids long. Here the CDR3 reads CASKDANYGYTF. CDR3 bases: TGTGCGAGCAAGGACGCGAACTATGGCTACACCTTC.

The V gene is TRBV7-9, the J gene TRBJ1-2; 7 bases are a match to TRBD1. The CDR3 is made up of 14 amino acids. The V segment lost 5 bases and the J segment 4 bases; nucleotides outside the gene matches: 7. Per the germline V gene, CDR1 is SEHNR and CDR2 is FQNEAQ (reference sequence). CDR3 bases: TGTGCCAGCAGCCCCCGACAGGGTGTCTATGGCTACACCTTC. Translating it yields CASSPRQGVYGYTF.

The chain combines TRBV5-4 with TRBJ2-5, with D perhaps matching TRBD2 (6 bases). Germline V lookup: CDR1 SGHNT, CDR2 YYREEE (reference sequence). The CDR3 sequence is 15 residues long. Trimming left V 1 base short and J 5 bases short, with 15 bases between. DNA for the CDR3: TGTGCCAGCAGCTTGATGATGGCGGGGAGGGAGACCCAGTACTTC. Encoded protein: CASSLMMAGRETQYF.

The chain uses TRBV4-3 and TRBJ1-5; D is unclear. Germline CDR1 reads LGHNA; CDR2 reads YSLEER. This CDR3 has 15 residues. Trimming left V 7 bases short and J 0 bases short, with 13 bases between. Here the CDR3 reads CASKIRWNSNQPQHF. In DNA, the CDR3 is TGCGCCAGCAAAATAAGGTGGAATAGCAATCAGCCCCAGCATTTT.

V is TRBV7-9 and J is TRBJ2-5; 9 nucleotides align to TRBD2. Looked up from germline, CDR1 is SEHNR and CDR2 is FQNEAQ (reference sequence). V dropped 5 bases and J dropped 0; count of bases not matched to a gene: 10. The CDR3 covers 17 residues. The CDR3 region is CASSDGLARWYQETQYF. CDR3 sequence (DNA): TGTGCCAGCAGCGACGGACTAGCGCGTTGGTACCAAGAGACCCAGTACTTC.

The chain joins TRBV19 to TRBJ1-2; 10 bases align to TRBD1. The trim removed 4 bases at V and 5 bases at J, leaving 7 bases unmatched. The CDR3 is 15 amino acids. Germline loops: CDR1 LNHDA, CDR2 SQIVND (reference sequence). CDR3 nucleotides: TGTGCCAGTAGTAATCAAGGGACAGGGGCGTATGGCTACACCTTC. Residues: CASSNQGTGAYGYTF. Using reference TRBV19 and TRBJ1-2 for the parts outside the CDR3, the full variable domain is DGGITQSPKYLFRKEGQNVTLSCEQNLNHDAMYWYRQDPGQGLRLIYYSQIVNDFQKGDIAEGYSVSREKKESFPLTVTSAQKNPTAFYLCASSNQGTGAYGYTFGSGTRLTVV.

V usage is TRBV7-2 and J usage is TRBJ2-7; 8 bases align to TRBD1. CDR1 is SGHTA, CDR2 FQGNSA, per germline. This CDR3 is 14 amino acids long. The junction had 7 bases not matched to a gene; V was cut back by 5 bases and J by 4 bases. Here the CDR3 reads CASSPRTGWYEQYF. As DNA, the CDR3 is TGTGCCAGCAGCCCCCGGACAGGGTGGTACGAGCAGTACTTC.

The CDR3 protein is CASSDITGGDDFANTGELFF. The CDR3, as DNA: TGTGCCAGCAGCGACATTACAGGGGGCGACGACTTCGCGAACACCGGGGAGCTGTTTTTT. The chain recombines TRBV28 with TRBJ2-2; 9 bases line up with TRBD1. CDR3 length: 20 residues. Germline-derived CDR1 and CDR2 are MDHEN and SYDVKM. The junction had 17 bases not matched to a gene; V was cut back by 6 bases and J by 0 bases.

V is TRBV4-1 and J is TRBJ1-2; D perhaps matches TRBD1 (5 bases). CDR1 and CDR2 from the germline V gene are MGHRA and YSYEKL. This CDR3 has 16 residues. Between the trimmed V and J ends, which lost 3 bases and 8 bases, there was a span of 22 bases. CDR3 protein: CASSQTTRGGLGGYTF. CDR3 bases: TGCGCCAGCAGCCAGACCACCCGGGGGGGTCTGGGGGGCTACACCTTC.